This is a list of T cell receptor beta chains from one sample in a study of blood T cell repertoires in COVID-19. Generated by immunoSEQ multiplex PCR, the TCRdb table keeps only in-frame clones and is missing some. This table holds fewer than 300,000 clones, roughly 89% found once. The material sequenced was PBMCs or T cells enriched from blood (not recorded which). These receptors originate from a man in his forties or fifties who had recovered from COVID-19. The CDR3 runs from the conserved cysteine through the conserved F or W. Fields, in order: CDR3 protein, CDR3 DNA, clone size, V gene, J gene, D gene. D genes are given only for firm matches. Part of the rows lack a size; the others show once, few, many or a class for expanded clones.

CDR3aa: CASSILDYNEQFF
CDR3nt: TGTGCCAGCAGTATACTAGATTACAATGAGCAGTTCTTC
abundance: NA
v_gene: TRBV6-2/TRBV6-3
j_gene: TRBJ2-1
d_gene: NA

CDR3aa: CASRLLRDLQNSPLHF
CDR3nt: TGCGCCAGCAGATTGCTACGGGACTTGCAAAATTCACCCCTCCACTTT
abundance: few
v_gene: TRBV5-1
j_gene: TRBJ1-6
d_gene: NA

CDR3aa: CASSLEAARGVDYGYTF
CDR3nt: TGTGCCAGCAGCTTGGAGGCAGCCAGGGGAGTCGACTATGGCTACACCTTC
abundance: NA
v_gene: TRBV5-4
j_gene: TRBJ1-2
d_gene: NA

CDR3aa: CASSPLSRLIPGQGPYEQYF
CDR3nt: TGTGCCAGCAGTCCGTTATCCCGATTGATTCCGGGACAGGGGCCTTACGAGCAGTACTTC
abundance: few
v_gene: TRBV27
j_gene: TRBJ2-7
d_gene: TRBD1

CDR3aa: CASSPKGLTGANVLTF
CDR3nt: TGTGCCAGCAGCCCGAAGGGACTGACTGGGGCCAACGTCCTGACTTTC
abundance: NA
v_gene: TRBV13
j_gene: TRBJ2-6
d_gene: NA

CDR3aa: CASSHSGTRSSYNEQFF
CDR3nt: TGTGCCAGCAGTCATAGCGGGACAAGGAGCTCCTACAATGAGCAGTTCTTC
abundance: NA
v_gene: TRBV28
j_gene: TRBJ2-1
d_gene: TRBD2

CDR3aa: CASSILAGVYEQYF
CDR3nt: TGTGCCAGTAGTATACTAGCGGGAGTCTACGAGCAGTACTTC
abundance: NA
v_gene: TRBV19
j_gene: TRBJ2-7
d_gene: TRBD2

CDR3aa: CASSNAGGTYNEQFF
CDR3nt: TGTGCCAGTAGTAACGCAGGGGGCACCTACAATGAGCAGTTCTTC
abundance: NA
v_gene: TRBV19
j_gene: TRBJ2-1
d_gene: TRBD1

CDR3aa: CASGLVSTDTQYF
CDR3nt: TGTGCCAGTGGACTAGTTTCTACAGATACGCAGTATTTT
abundance: NA
v_gene: TRBV5-4
j_gene: TRBJ2-3
d_gene: TRBD2

CDR3aa: CASRSQGKNSNQPQHF
CDR3nt: TGTGCCAGCAGGTCACAGGGGAAAAATAGCAATCAGCCCCAGCATTTT
abundance: NA
v_gene: TRBV7-8
j_gene: TRBJ1-5
d_gene: TRBD1

CDR3aa: CASSVDTMNTEAFF
CDR3nt: TGTGCCAGCAGCGTAGACACTATGAACACTGAAGCTTTCTTT
abundance: NA
v_gene: TRBV9
j_gene: TRBJ1-1
d_gene: NA

CDR3aa: CASRAGVITDTQYF
CDR3nt: TGTGCCAGCAGGGCAGGGGTTATTACAGATACGCAGTATTTT
abundance: NA
v_gene: TRBV2
j_gene: TRBJ2-3
d_gene: NA

CDR3aa: CASSKGLSDTQYF
CDR3nt: TGTGCCAGCAGCAAGGGACTATCAGATACGCAGTATTTT
abundance: NA
v_gene: TRBV6-5
j_gene: TRBJ2-3
d_gene: TRBD2

CDR3aa: CASSTGGTGETQYF
CDR3nt: TGTGCCAGCAGCACCGGGGGGACCGGAGAGACCCAGTACTTC
abundance: NA
v_gene: TRBV13
j_gene: TRBJ2-5
d_gene: TRBD2

CDR3aa: CASSQGQRAFF
CDR3nt: TGTGCCAGCAGCCAGGGCCAACGCGCTTTCTTT
abundance: NA
v_gene: TRBV6-5
j_gene: TRBJ1-1
d_gene: NA

CDR3aa: CASRVGNSPLHF
CDR3nt: TGTGCCAGTAGAGTGGGCAATTCACCCCTCCACTTT
abundance: NA
v_gene: TRBV19
j_gene: TRBJ1-6
d_gene: NA

CDR3aa: CASSTARVTEAFF
CDR3nt: TGCGCCAGCAGCACAGCCAGGGTCACTGAAGCTTTCTTT
abundance: once
v_gene: TRBV4-1
j_gene: TRBJ1-1
d_gene: NA

CDR3aa: CASSLARGGSPNTGELFF
CDR3nt: TGCGCCAGCAGCTTGGCACGCGGGGGCAGTCCGAACACCGGGGAGCTGTTTTTT
abundance: NA
v_gene: TRBV5-1
j_gene: TRBJ2-2
d_gene: NA

CDR3aa: CASSPRSREETQYF
CDR3nt: TGTGCCAGCTCACCACGCTCGAGGGAAGAGACCCAGTACTTC
abundance: NA
v_gene: TRBV18
j_gene: TRBJ2-5
d_gene: NA

CDR3aa: CASSLAGYEQYF
CDR3nt: TGTGCCAGCAGCTTAGCAGGTTACGAGCAGTACTTC
abundance: NA
v_gene: TRBV13
j_gene: TRBJ2-7
d_gene: NA

CDR3aa: CASSVAGGELFF
CDR3nt: TGTGCCAGCAGCGTAGCGGGCGGGGAGCTGTTTTTT
abundance: few
v_gene: TRBV9
j_gene: TRBJ2-2
d_gene: NA

CDR3aa: CASSPMGGLLYNEQFF
CDR3nt: TGTGCCAGCAGCCCTATGGGGGGACTCCTATACAATGAGCAGTTCTTC
abundance: few
v_gene: TRBV3-1/TRBV3-2
j_gene: TRBJ2-1
d_gene: NA

CDR3aa: CASSQVSGIAFYEQYF
CDR3nt: TGCGCCAGCAGCCAAGTAAGCGGGATCGCTTTCTACGAGCAGTACTTC
abundance: NA
v_gene: TRBV4-1
j_gene: TRBJ2-7
d_gene: TRBD2

CDR3aa: CASSVRPGSNSPLHF
CDR3nt: TGTGCCAGCAGCGTACGCCCAGGGTCGAATTCACCCCTCCACTTT
abundance: NA
v_gene: TRBV9
j_gene: TRBJ1-6
d_gene: NA

CDR3aa: CASSLESPWPSYEQYF
CDR3nt: TGTGCCAGCAGCTTGGAATCCCCGTGGCCCTCCTACGAGCAGTACTTC
abundance: NA
v_gene: TRBV5-4
j_gene: TRBJ2-7
d_gene: NA

CDR3aa: CSASSTRGSGYTF
CDR3nt: TGCAGTGCTAGTTCCACTCGGGGGAGCGGCTACACCTTC
abundance: NA
v_gene: TRBV20-1
j_gene: TRBJ1-2
d_gene: NA

CDR3aa: CASSVQGIAGNTIYF
CDR3nt: TGTGCCAGCAGCGTACAGGGTATTGCCGGAAACACCATATATTTT
abundance: NA
v_gene: TRBV9
j_gene: TRBJ1-3
d_gene: NA

CDR3aa: CASSASPGTRGKSKFF
CDR3nt: TGTGCCAGCAGCGCGAGTCCCGGGACAAGGGGGAAAAGCAAGTTCTTC
abundance: NA
v_gene: TRBV11-3
j_gene: TRBJ2-1
d_gene: NA

CDR3aa: CAISESGRAEKLFF
CDR3nt: TGTGCCATCAGTGAGTCAGGGAGGGCGGAAAAACTGTTTTTT
abundance: NA
v_gene: TRBV10-3
j_gene: TRBJ1-4
d_gene: NA

CDR3aa: CAWKMRDRGNTEAFF
CDR3nt: TGTGCCTGGAAGATGCGGGACAGGGGGAACACTGAAGCTTTCTTT
abundance: NA
v_gene: TRBV30
j_gene: TRBJ1-1
d_gene: TRBD1

CDR3aa: CSVMTTGGQFRTGELFF
CDR3nt: TGCAGCGTTATGACCACAGGGGGCCAGTTTAGGACCGGGGAGCTGTTTTTT
abundance: NA
v_gene: TRBV29-1
j_gene: TRBJ2-2
d_gene: TRBD1

CDR3aa: CAWSENTNQPQHF
CDR3nt: TGTGCCTGGAGTGAGAACACGAATCAGCCCCAGCATTTT
abundance: few
v_gene: TRBV30
j_gene: TRBJ1-5
d_gene: NA

CDR3aa: CASSPPRRASYNEQFF
CDR3nt: TGTGCCAGCAGTCCCCCGCGGAGAGCCTCCTACAATGAGCAGTTCTTC
abundance: NA
v_gene: TRBV27
j_gene: TRBJ2-1
d_gene: NA

CDR3aa: CASSTTGIVDTDTQYF
CDR3nt: TGTGCCAGCAGCACCACAGGGATTGTTGACACAGATACGCAGTATTTT
abundance: NA
v_gene: TRBV7-2
j_gene: TRBJ2-3
d_gene: NA

CDR3aa: CAHDEGAGRAFF
CDR3nt: TGTGCCCACGATGAGGGAGCAGGTCGAGCTTTCTTT
abundance: NA
v_gene: TRBV30
j_gene: TRBJ1-1
d_gene: NA

CDR3aa: CSVEVGTGDNGYTF
CDR3nt: TGCAGCGTTGAAGTTGGGACAGGGGATAATGGCTACACCTTC
abundance: NA
v_gene: TRBV29-1
j_gene: TRBJ1-2
d_gene: TRBD1

CDR3aa: CASSVYHFQETQYF
CDR3nt: TGTGCCAGCAGCGTATACCACTTTCAAGAGACCCAGTACTTC
abundance: once
v_gene: TRBV9
j_gene: TRBJ2-5
d_gene: NA

CDR3aa: CASSAGTSGNNEQFF
CDR3nt: TGTGCCAGCAGCGCCGGGACTAGCGGTAACAATGAGCAGTTCTTC
abundance: NA
v_gene: TRBV9
j_gene: TRBJ2-1
d_gene: TRBD2

CDR3aa: CASLARDRVGRGYTF
CDR3nt: TGTGCCAGCCTCGCCCGGGACAGGGTAGGGAGGGGCTACACCTTC
abundance: NA
v_gene: TRBV19
j_gene: TRBJ1-2
d_gene: TRBD1

CDR3aa: CASSLEAGGAGGYTF
CDR3nt: TGTGCCAGCAGCTTAGAGGCAGGGGGCGCCGGGGGCTACACCTTC
abundance: once
v_gene: TRBV11-3
j_gene: TRBJ1-2
d_gene: TRBD1

CDR3aa: CASTKLAGSYEQYF
CDR3nt: TGTGCCAGCACCAAACTAGCGGGATCCTACGAGCAGTACTTC
abundance: NA
v_gene: TRBV28
j_gene: TRBJ2-7
d_gene: TRBD2

CDR3aa: CASRLSTGTGETQYF
CDR3nt: TGTGCCAGCAGACTTTCGACAGGGACGGGAGAGACCCAGTACTTC
abundance: NA
v_gene: TRBV7-8
j_gene: TRBJ2-5
d_gene: TRBD1

CDR3aa: CASSREVHGAHNEKLFF
CDR3nt: TGTGCCAGCAGCAGGGAGGTACACGGGGCTCATAATGAAAAACTGTTTTTT
abundance: NA
v_gene: TRBV5-6
j_gene: TRBJ1-4
d_gene: NA

CDR3aa: CASSPTGEQYF
CDR3nt: TGTGCCAGCAGTCCTACTGGCGAGCAGTACTTC
abundance: once
v_gene: TRBV11-2
j_gene: TRBJ2-7
d_gene: NA

CDR3aa: CASSLESGAQHF
CDR3nt: TGTGCCAGCAGCTTAGAATCGGGGGCCCAGCATTTT
abundance: once
v_gene: TRBV7-9
j_gene: TRBJ1-5
d_gene: NA

CDR3aa: CATSDPGGSLYEQYF
CDR3nt: TGTGCCACCAGTGATCCAGGGGGCTCGCTCTACGAGCAGTACTTC
abundance: NA
v_gene: TRBV24-1
j_gene: TRBJ2-7
d_gene: TRBD1

CDR3aa: CASSYDGTGGKAGYTF
CDR3nt: TGTGCCAGCAGTTACGACGGGACAGGGGGTAAAGCTGGCTACACCTTC
abundance: NA
v_gene: TRBV6-5
j_gene: TRBJ1-2
d_gene: TRBD1

CDR3aa: CASSLRGGKNEKLFF
CDR3nt: TGTGCCAGCAGCTTAAGGGGCGGGAAAAATGAAAAACTGTTTTTT
abundance: once
v_gene: TRBV7-3
j_gene: TRBJ1-4
d_gene: NA

CDR3aa: CASSFQERGSEQYF
CDR3nt: TGTGCCAGCAGCTTTCAGGAAAGGGGATCCGAGCAGTACTTC
abundance: NA
v_gene: TRBV7-9
j_gene: TRBJ2-7
d_gene: NA

CDR3aa: CASSTGLAGGTGELFF
CDR3nt: TGTGCCAGCAGCACGGGACTAGCGGGCGGGACCGGGGAGTTGTTTTTT
abundance: once
v_gene: TRBV7-3
j_gene: TRBJ2-2
d_gene: TRBD2

CDR3aa: CASSPAEGDEKLFF
CDR3nt: TGTGCCAGCAGCCCCGCAGAGGGGGATGAAAAACTGTTTTTT
abundance: NA
v_gene: TRBV4-2
j_gene: TRBJ1-4
d_gene: NA

CDR3aa: CASSPTKGLTYEQYF
CDR3nt: TGCGCCAGCAGCCCAACCAAGGGACTAACCTACGAGCAGTACTTC
abundance: NA
v_gene: TRBV4-1
j_gene: TRBJ2-7
d_gene: TRBD2